Given below is one TCR beta chain in context. The CDR3 consists of 14 residues. V was trimmed by 6 bases and J by 2 bases, leaving 10 bases between them. The V gene's germline CDR1 is LGHNT and CDR2 FRNRAP. The data were obtained in a study of beta chain features in type 1 diabetes. cDNA synthesis used the whole RNA isolate, giving expressed TCRB sequences. TCRdb's table, derived via immunoSEQ multiplex PCR, lists solely in-frame clones and lacks some. The repertoire consists of 150,000 to 180,000 clones, with roughly 11% occurring once and the leading ten covering about 2.1%. This TCR came from a man between 18 and 29 years old in good health. The genes are TRBV12-5 and TRBJ2-2; D possibly corresponds to TRBD1 (6 bases). Sequencing input: central memory CD4+ T cells from blood. CDR3 in amino acids: CASGTGQNTGELFF. DNA of the CDR3: TGTGCTAGTGGAACGGGACAAAACACCGGGGAGCTGTTTTTT.